These 19 T cell receptor beta chains were all obtained from the same sample, sequenced in a study of T cells after yellow fever vaccination. TCRdb reprocessed the 5' RACE reads with MiXCR, giving one entry per CDR3 protein. The table shows some 340,000 distinct CDR3 sequences, with approximately 4% occurring only once. The sample in question was PBMCs, obtained 5 days after the yellow fever booster vaccination. Source of these receptors: a young man who received the YFV17D yellow fever vaccine.

This clonotype was seen ten or more times. V usage is TRBV6-5 and J usage is TRBJ2-6; the D gene is possibly TRBD2 (5 bases). Germline assignment: CDR1 MNHEY and CDR2 SVGAGI. This CDR3 contains 19 residues. Trimming left V 7 bases short and J 0 bases short, with 22 bases between. DNA of the CDR3: TGTGCCAGCAAGACCCAGCGGTATTATGGGAGCTCTGGGGCCAACGTCCTGACTTTC. It codes for CASKTQRYYGSSGANVLTF.

This clonotype was observed a few times. J is TRBJ2-7 and V is TRBV9; D perhaps matches TRBD2 (5 bases). V lost 4 bases and J lost 7, with 15 bases in between. Germline loops: CDR1 SGDLS, CDR2 YYNGEE. This CDR3 contains 13 residues. The CDR3 nucleotides read TGTGCCAGCAGCCAATCGGGGTCGGGGGAGCAGTACTTC. It yields the protein CASSQSGSGEQYF.

The chain joins TRBV12-3 or TRBV12-4 to TRBJ1-2; tentatively, D is TRBD1 (6 bases). This CDR3 is 13 amino acids long. V lost 3 bases, J lost 4 bases, and 9 bases lay in between. CDR3 protein: CASSFVTGYGYTF. CDR3 coding DNA: TGTGCCAGCAGTTTTGTGACAGGCTATGGCTACACCTTC.

The chain carries TRBV11-2 and TRBJ2-5; 8 nucleotides match TRBD2. This CDR3 is 15 amino acids long. Germline CDR1 and CDR2: SGHAT and FQNNGV. Trimming removed 6 bases from V and 5 bases from J; junction bases left unmatched: 11. CDR3 amino acids: CASSASGPLIETQYF. The CDR3, as DNA: TGTGCCAGCAGTGCTAGCGGGCCTTTGATCGAGACCCAGTACTTC.

This clonotype showed up many times. The V and J genes are TRBV6-5 and TRBJ2-1, with 12 bases aligning to TRBD2. The trim removed 0 bases at V and 2 bases at J, leaving 2 bases unmatched. The CDR3 has 17 residues. From germline, CDR1 is MNHEY and CDR2 SVGAGI. The CDR3: CASSYSGLAGTYNEQFF. DNA of the CDR3: TGTGCCAGCAGTTACTCCGGACTAGCGGGGACCTACAATGAGCAGTTCTTC.

This clonotype was seen many times. The rearrangement joins TRBV29-1 to TRBJ2-5; D remains ambiguous. Trimming cost V 4 bases and J 5 bases, with 11 bases left between them. The CDR3 is 12 amino acids. Germline lookup yields CDR1 SQVTM and CDR2 ANQGSEA. The CDR3 region has the DNA TGCAGCGTTGTAACTTTTGGTGAGACCCAGTACTTC. Amino acids: CSVVTFGETQYF. Variable domain in full (rest from reference TRBV29-1 and TRBJ2-5): SAVISQKPSRDICQRGTSLTIQCQVDSQVTMMFWYRQQPGQSLTLIATANQGSEATYESGFVIDKFPISRPNLTFSTLTVSNMSPEDSSIYLCSVVTFGETQYFGPGTRLLVL.

This clonotype has just a few counts. The chain uses TRBV7-9 and TRBJ2-3; D unresolved. The ends were cut back, 0 bases at V and 7 bases at J, with 11 bases in the middle. The CDR3 extends over 14 amino acids. CDR1 SEHNR and CDR2 FQNEAQ come from the germline V gene (reference sequence). In DNA, the CDR3 is TGTGCCAGCAGCTTAGCGGCCGGTATTAATACGCAGTATTTT. The encoded protein is CASSLAAGINTQYF.

This clonotype was detected a few times. This rearrangement joins TRBV6-2 or TRBV6-3 to TRBJ1-1; 7 bases map to TRBD1. This CDR3 region has 12 residues. Germline assignment: CDR1 MNHEY and CDR2 SVGEGT. V gave up 5 bases and J gave up 8 bases; unmatched junction bases: 5. The CDR3, as DNA: TGTGCCAGCAGTCACCTGACAGGGGAAGCTTTCTTT. It translates to CASSHLTGEAFF.

This clonotype was counted many times. This chain connects TRBV30 to TRBJ2-7, with TRBD1 identical over 8 bases. The CDR3 extends over 14 amino acids. Germline assignment: CDR1 GTSNPN and CDR2 SVGIG (reference sequence). J lost 0 bases, V lost 2 bases, and 3 bases had no gene match. The CDR3 nucleotides are TGTGCCTGGAGTCGGACAGGGTACTCCTACGAGCAGTACTTC. Its protein product is CAWSRTGYSYEQYF.

V is TRBV5-1 and J is TRBJ2-3; 10 bases are shared with TRBD1. Germline trimming cut 7 bases from V and 4 bases from J; bases unmatched to any gene: 9. The CDR3 is made up of 15 amino acids. CDR1 SGHRS and CDR2 YFSETQ come from the germline V gene. The CDR3 loop reads CASGWGQGLSDTQYF. As DNA, the CDR3 is TGCGCCAGCGGCTGGGGACAGGGGTTATCAGATACGCAGTATTTT. Combining the CDR3 with reference TRBV5-1 and TRBJ2-3 gives the whole variable domain KAGVTQTPRYLIKTRGQQVTLSCSPISGHRSVSWYQQTPGQGLQFLFEYFSETQRNKGNFPGRFSGRQFSNSRSEMNVSTLELGDSALYLCASGWGQGLSDTQYFGPGTRLTVL.

The V call is TRBV9, the J call TRBJ2-3, with 9 bases fitting TRBD2. The CDR3 totals 16 residues. The germline V gene has CDR1 SGDLS and CDR2 YYNGEE. Losses at the gene ends were 7 bases for V and 0 bases for J; bases not matched to a gene: 9. The CDR3 sequence: CASPSGESPSTDTQYF. DNA for the CDR3: TGTGCCAGCCCTAGCGGGGAGTCGCCTAGCACAGATACGCAGTATTTT.

This clonotype was seen many times. Its ends do not fully match the called genes, so a read error is possible. The chain uses TRBV7-2 and TRBJ2-3; 9 nucleotides align to TRBD2. CDR1 SGHTA and CDR2 FQGNSA come from the germline V gene. The CDR3 consists of 15 residues. CDR3 coding DNA: TGTGCCAGCAGCATAGCGGGGGCCCGGGGAGATACGCAGTATTTT. Protein sequence: CASSIAGARGDTQYF.

The chain has TRBV4-1 and TRBJ2-5, with 8 bases identical to TRBD2. CDR3 length: 15 residues. From germline, CDR1 is MGHRA and CDR2 YSYEKL. Trimming cost V 2 bases and J 5 bases; bases outside gene matches: 7. DNA for the CDR3: TGCGCCAGCAGCCAAAAACCGGGGGGGCGGGAGACCCAGTACTTC. It encodes CASSQKPGGRETQYF.

This clonotype showed up many times. This sequence joins TRBV7-9 and TRBJ2-2, with 7 bases that match TRBD2. The CDR3 consists of 15 residues. V was clipped by 1 base and J by 4 bases; unmatched bases: 3. The V gene's germline CDR1 is SEHNR and CDR2 FQNEAQ (reference sequence). The CDR3 loop reads CASSLVAGVTGELFF. The CDR3 nucleotides read TGTGCCAGCAGCTTAGTTGCGGGGGTCACCGGGGAGCTGTTTTTT.

This clonotype was seen more than once but under ten times. V usage is TRBV7-3 and J usage is TRBJ2-5; D is tentatively TRBD1 or TRBD2 (6 bases each). The CDR3 contains 15 residues. V was clipped by 3 bases and J by 7 bases, with 18 bases between them. Germline CDR1 and CDR2: SGHTA and FQGTGA. CDR3 sequence: CASSLGGTPGSTQYF. Here the CDR3 DNA reads TGTGCCAGCAGCTTGGGGGGCACCCCAGGGTCGACCCAGTACTTC.

The chain employs TRBV6-1 and TRBJ2-7; D is unresolved. Germline CDR1 MNHNS, CDR2 SASEGT. V lost 4 bases and J lost 6, with 13 bases in between. The CDR3 runs 13 residues. Written as DNA, the CDR3 is TGTGCCAGCAGTGTCAACGGGTTTAGCGAGCAGTACGTC. Translated: CASSVNGFSEQYV.

This clonotype appeared a few times. V is TRBV29-1 and J is TRBJ1-2, with TRBD1 matching 11 bases. Germline V lookup: CDR1 SQVTM, CDR2 ANQGSEA. The CDR3 has 13 residues. J was trimmed by 5 bases and V by 5 bases; bases with no gene match: 4. The DNA for the CDR3 is TGCAGCGTTCGGACAGGGGGCGCATATGGCTACACCTTC. Its translation: CSVRTGGAYGYTF.

This clonotype has more than one count but fewer than ten. The chain joins TRBV19 to TRBJ1-5, with a weak D call TRBD1 (6 bases). Germline CDR1 LNHDA, CDR2 SQIVND (reference sequence). This CDR3 is 13 amino acids long. The V end was cut by 9 bases, the J end by 11 bases, with 20 bases between. The CDR3 protein is CASGSLQGNTQHF. Here the CDR3 DNA reads TGTGCCAGCGGAAGTCTGCAGGGGAATACCCAGCATTTT.

This clonotype occurred many times. CDR3 in amino acids: CASVWGASNQPQHF. In DNA, the CDR3 is TGTGCCAGCGTGTGGGGGGCTAGCAATCAGCCCCAGCATTTT. The chain carries TRBV6-6 and TRBJ1-5, with a weak D call TRBD1 (6 bases). Per the germline V gene, CDR1 is MNHNY and CDR2 is SVGAGI (reference sequence). This CDR3 region has 14 residues. The V gene lost 8 bases and the J gene lost 0 bases, with 11 bases spanning the gap.